Below, 6 T cell receptor beta chains from the same sample are listed, as sequenced in a study of blood T cell repertoires in COVID-19. Here immunoSEQ multiplex PCR was the method, and the copy in TCRdb shows in-frame clones only, minus some. Among around 250,000 clones, just over 85% were seen once, and the ten largest hold about 3%. Sequencing input: peripheral blood. These receptors came from a woman aged 25 to 45 with active or convalescent COVID-19.

The chain combines TRBV5-1 with TRBJ1-5; no clear D. Trimming removed 0 bases from V and 5 bases from J, with 6 bases in between. Germline-derived CDR1 and CDR2 are SGHRS and YFSETQ. The CDR3 contains 13 residues. Here the CDR3 reads CASSLESDQPQHF. The CDR3 bases are TGCGCCAGCAGCTTGGAAAGCGATCAGCCCCAGCATTTT.

This clone has just one count. The chain couples TRBV7-6 to TRBJ2-5, with TRBD1 matching 9 bases. Germline-derived CDR1 and CDR2 are SGHVS and FNYEAQ. V shed 0 bases, J shed 4 bases, and the junction held 6 bases outside the gene matches. This CDR3 is 16 amino acids long. The CDR3 region is CASSLATGGSLETQYF. CDR3 DNA: TGTGCCAGCAGCTTAGCCACAGGGGGCTCACTAGAGACCCAGTACTTC.

This chain uses TRBV5-1 with TRBJ2-7; 14 positions match TRBD2. CDR1 and CDR2 (germline): SGHRS, YFSETQ. This CDR3 has 16 residues. Unmatched junction bases numbered 8, after V lost 2 bases and J lost 7 bases. This CDR3 reads CASSLLTSGGDREQYF. The CDR3 nucleotides read TGCGCCAGCAGCTTACTGACTAGCGGGGGGGATCGGGAGCAGTACTTC.

V is TRBV3-1 (or the pseudogene TRBV3-2) and J is TRBJ1-5, with D possibly matching TRBD1 (5 bases). The germline V gene has CDR1 LGHDT and CDR2 YNNKEL (reference sequence). This CDR3 is 15 amino acids long. Between the trimmed V and J ends, which lost 1 base and 5 bases, there was a span of 12 bases. CDR3 sequence: CASSQGTLGYQPQHF. For the CDR3, the DNA is TGTGCCAGCAGCCAAGGGACATTGGGATATCAGCCCCAGCATTTT.

The chain links TRBV5-1 to TRBJ1-1; 7 nucleotides line up with TRBD1. In germline, CDR1 is SGHRS, CDR2 YFSETQ. This CDR3 is 15 amino acids long. V shed 4 bases and J 1 base; nucleotides not matched to a gene: 7. The CDR3 DNA sequence: TGCGCCAGCAGCCTAGAGGGACAGCCGAACACTGAAGCTTTCTTT. Translating gives CASSLEGQPNTEAFF. Full variable domain (outside the CDR3, taken from reference TRBV5-1 and TRBJ1-1): KAGVTQTPRYLIKTRGQQVTLSCSPISGHRSVSWYQQTPGQGLQFLFEYFSETQRNKGNFPGRFSGRQFSNSRSEMNVSTLELGDSALYLCASSLEGQPNTEAFFGQGTRLTVV.

This chain links TRBV5-1 with TRBJ1-2; tentatively, D is TRBD1 (6 bases). Germline CDR1 and CDR2: SGHRS and YFSETQ. The V end lost 0 bases, the J end lost 3 bases, and 15 bases lay between the germline ends. The CDR3 is 16 residues long. The CDR3 loop reads CASSLANRAGDYGYTF. CDR3 nucleotides: TGCGCCAGCAGCTTGGCTAACAGGGCTGGGGACTATGGCTACACCTTC.